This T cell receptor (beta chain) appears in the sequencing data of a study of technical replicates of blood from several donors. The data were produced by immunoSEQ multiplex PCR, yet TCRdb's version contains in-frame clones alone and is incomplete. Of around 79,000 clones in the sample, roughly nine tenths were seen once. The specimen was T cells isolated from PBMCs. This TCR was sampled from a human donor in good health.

Here the CDR3 reads CASSQTGLYTDTQYF. Written as DNA, the CDR3 is TGCGCCAGCAGCCAAACCGGACTGTACACAGATACGCAGTATTTT. The chain joins TRBV4-1 to TRBJ2-3; perhaps TRBD2 as D (5 bases). CDR1 and CDR2 from the germline V gene are MGHRA and YSYEKL. The V end lost 2 bases, the J end lost 2 bases, and 11 bases lay between the germline ends. The CDR3 is 15 residues long.